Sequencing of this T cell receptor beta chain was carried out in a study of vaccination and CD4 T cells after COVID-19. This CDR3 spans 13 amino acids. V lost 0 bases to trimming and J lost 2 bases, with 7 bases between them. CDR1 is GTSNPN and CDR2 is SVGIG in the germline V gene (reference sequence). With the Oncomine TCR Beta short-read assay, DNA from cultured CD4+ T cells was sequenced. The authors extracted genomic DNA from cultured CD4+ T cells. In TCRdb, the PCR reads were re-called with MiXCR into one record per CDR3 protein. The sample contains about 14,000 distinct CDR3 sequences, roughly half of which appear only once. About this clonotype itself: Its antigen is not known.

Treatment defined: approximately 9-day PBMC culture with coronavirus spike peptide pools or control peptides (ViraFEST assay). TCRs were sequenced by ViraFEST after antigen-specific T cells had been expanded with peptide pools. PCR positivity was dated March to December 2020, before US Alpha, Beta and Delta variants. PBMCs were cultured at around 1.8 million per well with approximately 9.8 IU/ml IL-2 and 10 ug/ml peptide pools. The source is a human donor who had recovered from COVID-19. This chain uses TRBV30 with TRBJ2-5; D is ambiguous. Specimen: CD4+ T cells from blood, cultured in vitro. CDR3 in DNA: TGTGCCTGGAGTGTAGGGTGGCAAGAGACCCAGTACTTC. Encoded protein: CAWSVGWQETQYF.